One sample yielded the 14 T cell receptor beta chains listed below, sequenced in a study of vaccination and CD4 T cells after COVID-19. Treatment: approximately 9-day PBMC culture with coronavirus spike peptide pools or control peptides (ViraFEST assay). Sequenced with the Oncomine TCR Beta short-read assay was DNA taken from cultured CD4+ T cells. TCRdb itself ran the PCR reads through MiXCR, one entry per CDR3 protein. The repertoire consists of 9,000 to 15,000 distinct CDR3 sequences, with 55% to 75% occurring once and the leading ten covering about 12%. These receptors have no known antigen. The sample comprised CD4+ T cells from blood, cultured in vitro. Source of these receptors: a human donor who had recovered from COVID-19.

The CDR3 spells CASRVQDLIGSNQPQHF. CDR3 in DNA: TGTGCCAGTAGGGTCCAGGACCTTATCGGGAGCAATCAGCCCCAGCATTTT. This chain uses TRBV19 with TRBJ1-5; D gene unclear. This CDR3 comprises 17 residues. In germline, CDR1 is LNHDA, CDR2 SQIVND (reference sequence). V lost 6 bases, J lost 1 base, and 19 bases lay in between.

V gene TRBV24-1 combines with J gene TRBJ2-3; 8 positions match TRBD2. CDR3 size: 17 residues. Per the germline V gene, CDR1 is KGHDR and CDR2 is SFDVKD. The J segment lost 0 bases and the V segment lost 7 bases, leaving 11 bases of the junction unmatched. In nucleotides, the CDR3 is TGTGCCACCAGCGGGACTATCGGGAGGGGAAGCACAGATACGCAGTATTTT. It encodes CATSGTIGRGSTDTQYF.

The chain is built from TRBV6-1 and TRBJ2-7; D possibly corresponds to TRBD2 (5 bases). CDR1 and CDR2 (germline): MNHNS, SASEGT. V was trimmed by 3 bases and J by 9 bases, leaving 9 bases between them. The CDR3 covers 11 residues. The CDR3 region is CASSDPRGQYF. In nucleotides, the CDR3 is TGTGCCAGCAGTGATCCCCGGGGGCAGTACTTC.

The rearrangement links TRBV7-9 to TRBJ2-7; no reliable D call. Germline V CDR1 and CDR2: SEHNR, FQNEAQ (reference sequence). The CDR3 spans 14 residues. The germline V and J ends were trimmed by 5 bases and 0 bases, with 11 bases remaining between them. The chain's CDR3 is CASSLSRGSYEQYF. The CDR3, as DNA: TGTGCCAGCAGCCTCTCCCGAGGCTCCTACGAGCAGTACTTC.

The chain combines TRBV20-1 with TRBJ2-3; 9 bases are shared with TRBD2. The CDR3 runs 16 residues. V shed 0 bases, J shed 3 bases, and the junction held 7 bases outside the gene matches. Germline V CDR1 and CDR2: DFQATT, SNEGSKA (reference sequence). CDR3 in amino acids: CSAREASGMITDTQYF. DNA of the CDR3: TGCAGTGCTAGAGAGGCTAGCGGGATGATAACAGATACGCAGTATTTT.

CDR3 in amino acids: CASSRDRGAGELFF. CDR3 sequence (DNA): TGTGCCAGCAGCCGAGACAGGGGGGCCGGGGAGCTGTTTTTT. The chain employs TRBV11-2 and TRBJ2-2; the match to TRBD1 covers 9 bases. CDR3 size: 14 residues. With 5 bases clipped from V and 6 bases from J, the junction kept 4 bases outside the gene matches. Germline-derived CDR1 and CDR2 are SGHAT and FQNNGV.

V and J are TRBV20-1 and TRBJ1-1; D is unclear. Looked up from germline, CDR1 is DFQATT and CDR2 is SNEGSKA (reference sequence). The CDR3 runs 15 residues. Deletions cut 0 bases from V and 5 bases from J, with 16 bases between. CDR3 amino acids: CSARDAGNFGTEAFF. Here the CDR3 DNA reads TGCAGTGCTAGAGACGCAGGAAATTTCGGGACTGAAGCTTTCTTT.

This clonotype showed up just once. CDR3 sequence (DNA): TGTGCCAGCAGTTTGGGACTGGGTACCTACGAGCAGTACTTC. Protein: CASSLGLGTYEQYF. The rearrangement links TRBV7-9 to TRBJ2-7, with D tentatively TRBD2 (6 bases). V shed 6 bases and J shed 2 bases, with 14 bases lying between them. The germline CDR1 and CDR2 sequences are SEHNR and FQNEAQ (reference sequence). The CDR3 has 14 residues.

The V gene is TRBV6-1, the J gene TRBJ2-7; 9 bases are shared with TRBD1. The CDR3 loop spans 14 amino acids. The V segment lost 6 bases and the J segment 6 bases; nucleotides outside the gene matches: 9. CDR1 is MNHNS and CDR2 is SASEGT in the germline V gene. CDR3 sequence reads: CASSRDRVASEQYF. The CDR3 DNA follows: TGTGCCAGCAGCCGGGACAGGGTAGCAAGCGAGCAGTACTTC.

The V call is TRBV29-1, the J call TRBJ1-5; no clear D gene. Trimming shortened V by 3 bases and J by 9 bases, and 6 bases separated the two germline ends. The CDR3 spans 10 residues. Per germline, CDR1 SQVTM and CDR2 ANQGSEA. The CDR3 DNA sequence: TGCAGCGTTGATGGTCCGCCCCAGCATTTT. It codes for CSVDGPPQHF.

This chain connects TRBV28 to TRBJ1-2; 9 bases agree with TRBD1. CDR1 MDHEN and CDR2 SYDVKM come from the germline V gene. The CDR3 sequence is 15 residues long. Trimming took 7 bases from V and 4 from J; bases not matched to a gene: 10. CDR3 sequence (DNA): TGTGCCAGCACCCGGGGGACAGGGCTAGCCTATGGCTACACCTTC. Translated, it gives CASTRGTGLAYGYTF.

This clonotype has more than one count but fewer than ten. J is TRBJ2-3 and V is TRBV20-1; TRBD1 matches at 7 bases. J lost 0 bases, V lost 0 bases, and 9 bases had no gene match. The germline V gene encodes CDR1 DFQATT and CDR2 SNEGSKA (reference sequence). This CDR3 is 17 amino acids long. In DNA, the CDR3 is TGCAGTGCTAGAGATTACCTAACAGGGGCCAGCACAGATACGCAGTATTTT. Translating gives CSARDYLTGASTDTQYF.

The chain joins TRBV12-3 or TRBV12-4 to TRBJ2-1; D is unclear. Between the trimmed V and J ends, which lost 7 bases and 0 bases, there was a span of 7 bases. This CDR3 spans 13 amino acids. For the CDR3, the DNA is TGTGCCAGCACTCCCAGCTCCTACAATGAGCAGTTCTTC. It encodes CASTPSSYNEQFF.

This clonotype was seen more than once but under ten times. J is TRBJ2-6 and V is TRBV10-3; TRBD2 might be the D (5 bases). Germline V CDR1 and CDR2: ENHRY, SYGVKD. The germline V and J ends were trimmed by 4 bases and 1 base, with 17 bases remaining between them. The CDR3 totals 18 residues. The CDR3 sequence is CAISVVPGSLSGANVLTF. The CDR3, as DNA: TGTGCCATCAGTGTTGTTCCGGGGAGCTTGTCTGGGGCCAACGTCCTGACTTTC.